The 29 T cell receptor beta chains presented below share a single source sample, sequenced in a study of tumor-infiltrating lymphocytes in primary liver carcinoma (dated by TCRdb to 2017 to 2019). RNA from unsorted whole blood was extracted with TRIzol reagent, and germline DNA was obtained with the DNeasy Blood & Tissue kit. Sequencing relied on an Illumina HiSeq 2500. A constant-region primer and ProtoScript II reverse transcriptase were used to reverse-transcribe TCRbeta-specific cDNA from around 540 ng total RNA. Construction of the TCRbeta libraries relied on three nested rounds of multiplex PCR, following a slightly modified ARM-PCR procedure. Each of the first two PCR rounds ran for about 10 cycles and used multiplex TRBV1-TRBV30 forward primers together with a Cbeta reverse primer. Clones were called with MiXCR by TCRdb after fastp trimmed the public reads at Q25, and only in-frame beta chains were retained. Under each unique CDR3 protein, matching rows form one entry showing the most common genes and DNA. Present in this sample are around 330,000 distinct CDR3 sequences, around three fifths of which were seen just once. The top ten clonotypes cover about 15% of the sample.

The specimen sequenced was peripheral blood. These receptors originate from a woman aged 25 to 45 with primary liver carcinoma and hepatitis B virus infection.

The chain has TRBV6-5 and TRBJ1-2, with 7 bases aligning to TRBD1. The germline gives CDR1 MNHEY, CDR2 SVGAGI. This CDR3 has 14 amino acids. Trimming took 10 bases from V and 8 from J; bases not matched to a gene: 16. CDR3 residues: CATRAQGWLEGYTF. In DNA, the CDR3 is TGTGCCACCAGAGCACAGGGGTGGTTAGAGGGCTACACCTTC.

In regard to this clonotype: The junction does not match germline at one end; this may be a read error. The rearrangement joins TRBV6-2 or TRBV6-3 to TRBJ1-5; D gene unclear. Per germline, CDR1 MNHEY and CDR2 SVGEGT. This CDR3 is built from 12 residues. CDR3 DNA sequence: TGTGCCAGCAGCACTAGCAATCAGCCCCGGCATTTT. This encodes CASSTSNQPRHF.

This chain joins TRBV30 and TRBJ2-1; the match to TRBD2 covers 11 bases. Trimming cost V 2 bases and J 2 bases; bases outside gene matches: 5. Germline V lookup: CDR1 GTSNPN, CDR2 SVGIG (reference sequence). This CDR3 has 16 residues. Here the CDR3 reads CAWSSPGLAAYNEQFF. The CDR3 DNA sequence: TGTGCCTGGAGTTCACCGGGACTAGCGGCCTACAATGAGCAGTTCTTC.

The chain combines TRBV6-5 with TRBJ1-2; 9 nucleotides align to TRBD1. This CDR3 is 15 amino acids long. J was trimmed by 8 bases and V by 4 bases; bases with no gene match: 11. Germline lookup yields CDR1 MNHEY and CDR2 SVGAGI. CDR3 loop: CASSSGTGRMGGYTF. CDR3 nucleotide sequence: TGTGCCAGCAGTTCCGGGACAGGGAGGATGGGCGGCTACACCTTC.

On this clonotype itself: One end of the junction fails to match germline, which may point to a read error. The chain employs TRBV6-5 and TRBJ1-1; D remains unclear. Germline-derived CDR1 and CDR2 are MNHEY and SVGAGI. CDR3 length: 14 residues. The CDR3 is CAGSYPNSQSEAFF. The CDR3 coding sequence is TGTGCCGGCAGTTACCCGAATTCTCAGAGTGAAGCTTTCTTT.

This clonotype turned up a few times. The chain uses TRBV9 and TRBJ2-7, with TRBD1 identical over 10 bases. V shed 0 bases and J 4 bases; nucleotides not matched to a gene: 7. CDR3 length: 16 amino acids. Germline V gives CDR1 SGDLS, CDR2 YYNGEE. The CDR3 loop reads CASSVGSGTGAYEQYF. CDR3 bases: TGTGCCAGCAGCGTAGGATCGGGGACAGGGGCGTACGAGCAGTACTTC.

In the case of this clonotype: One end of the junction varies from germline; a read error may be responsible. The gene calls are TRBV11-2 and TRBJ2-3; D unclear. The CDR3 has 13 amino acids. The germline gives CDR1 SGHAT, CDR2 FQNNGV. As DNA, the CDR3 is TGTGCCAGCAGCTTAGGGCTCATAGATACGCACTATTTT. Encoded protein: CASSLGLIDTHYF.

The genes are TRBV28 and TRBJ2-1; 12 bases line up with TRBD2. V trimming: 8 bases; J trimming: 10 bases; junction bases outside the gene matches: 24. The CDR3 contains 19 residues. Germline CDR1 is MDHEN and CDR2 is SYDVKM. CDR3 loop: CASRTLGPRLAGASGEQFF. For the CDR3, the DNA is TGTGCCAGCCGAACCCTTGGCCCCAGACTAGCGGGAGCATCTGGCGAGCAGTTCTTC.

This clonotype was seen a single time. A much larger clone lies a single base off, so this may be a read error. The V gene is TRBV6-6, the J gene TRBJ1-1; no clear D. The CDR3 covers 13 residues. The germline V gene has CDR1 MNHNY and CDR2 SVGAGI (reference sequence). Deletions cut 7 bases from V and 1 base from J, with 10 bases between. The CDR3 is CASTSRENTEAFF. The CDR3, as DNA: TGTGCCAGCACCTCACGTGAGAACACTGAAGCTTTCTTT.

A word on this clonotype: One end of the junction fails to match germline, which may point to a read error. The rearrangement joins TRBV11-2 to TRBJ2-2, with D perhaps TRBD2 (6 bases). This CDR3 is 13 amino acids long. In germline, CDR1 is SGHAT, CDR2 FQNNGV. The CDR3 bases are TGTACCAGCAGCGTAGGGGCAGGCGGGGAACTGTTTTTT. It specifies CTSSVGAGGELFF.

The count of this clonotype is one. This likely comes from a read error, as the CDR3 has no conserved phenylalanine or tryptophan at its end. V gene TRBV11-2 combines with J gene TRBJ1-3; TRBD1 matches 12 bases. CDR1 is SGHAT and CDR2 is FQNNGV in the germline V gene. This CDR3 contains 15 residues. The CDR3 is CASSRDRGLRNAIYS. In DNA form, the CDR3 reads TGTGCCAGCAGCAGGGACAGGGGGCTGCGAAACGCCATATATTCT.

A word on this clonotype: One base away lies a much larger clone, so this may be a sequencing read error. This chain connects TRBV4-1 to TRBJ1-6; TRBD1 might be the D (6 bases). The CDR3 spans 13 residues. CDR1 MGHRA and CDR2 YSYEKL come from the germline V gene. In nucleotides, the CDR3 is TGCGCCAGCAGCCAAAGGGGGGACTCACCCATCCACTTT. Translated: CASSQRGDSPIHF.

In regard to this clonotype: A much larger clone differs by one base, so this may be a read error. The CDR3 DNA sequence: TGCGGCGCCTCAAGACTGGACAATGAGCAGTTCTTC. Encoded protein: CGASRLDNEQFF. The chain carries TRBV29-1 and TRBJ2-1; D is ambiguous. The CDR3 is 12 residues long. Germline V lookup: CDR1 SQVTM, CDR2 ANQGSEA.

Notes on this clonotype: This could be a read error, since a much larger clone is one nucleotide away. The chain employs TRBV14 and TRBJ2-7, with 12 bases lining up with TRBD2. Germline V gene lookup returns CDR1 SGHDN and CDR2 FVKESK. This CDR3 contains 16 residues. V lost 4 bases and J lost 2; bases outside the gene matches: 6. CDR3 region: CASSRWTSGTPYEQYF. The CDR3 DNA follows: TGTGCCAGCAGCCGGTGGACTAGCGGGACCCCCTACGAGCAGTACTTC.

About this clonotype itself: This could be a read error, since a much larger clone is one nucleotide away. The chain couples TRBV29-1 to TRBJ1-5; D is perhaps TRBD1 (6 bases). Germline assignment: CDR1 SQVTM and CDR2 ANQGSEA. The CDR3 is 13 residues long. CDR3 residues: CSVAQGGKQPQHF. The CDR3 DNA sequence: TGCAGCGTTGCACAGGGCGGCAAGCAGCCCCAGCATTTT.

This clonotype has just a few counts. The V call is TRBV6-6, the J call TRBJ1-1; a weak D match, TRBD1 (5 bases). CDR3 length: 18 residues. Germline V CDR1 and CDR2: MNHNY, SVGAGI (reference sequence). Trimming removed 1 base at V and 1 base at J, with 19 bases between. CDR3: CASSYFFRGTRQNTEAFF. DNA for the CDR3: TGTGCCAGCAGTTACTTTTTTAGGGGCACGCGTCAGAACACTGAAGCTTTCTTT.

This clonotype was recorded many times. The chain uses TRBV11-2 and TRBJ2-1; 11 positions match TRBD2. This CDR3 has 18 amino acids. V gave up 1 base and J gave up 3 bases; unmatched junction bases: 8. In germline, CDR1 is SGHAT, CDR2 FQNNGV. The CDR3 spells CASSLVGPSGRSYNEQFF. For the CDR3, the DNA is TGTGCCAGCAGCTTAGTCGGGCCTAGCGGGAGGAGCTACAATGAGCAGTTCTTC. The entire variable domain, with the rest obtained from reference TRBV11-2 and TRBJ2-1, is as follows: EAGVAQSPRYKIIEKRQSVAFWCNPISGHATLYWYQQILGQGPKLLIQFQNNGVVDDSQLPKDRFSAERLKGVDSTLKIQPAKLEDSAVYLCASSLVGPSGRSYNEQFFGPGTRLTVL.

The rearrangement uses TRBV19 and TRBJ2-1, with TRBD1 matching 9 bases. CDR3 length equals 13 residues. The V gene's germline CDR1 is LNHDA and CDR2 SQIVND (reference sequence). J gave up 8 bases and V 3 bases, and 2 bases lay outside the gene matches. CDR3 sequence: CASSITGGYEQFF. The CDR3 DNA follows: TGTGCCAGTAGTATTACAGGGGGCTATGAGCAGTTCTTC.

This clonotype has at least ten counts. V and J are TRBV6-1 and TRBJ2-7; 7 nucleotides agree with TRBD1. Germline V CDR1 and CDR2: MNHNS, SASEGT. The CDR3 contains 12 residues. With 10 bases clipped from V and 5 bases from J, the junction kept 8 bases outside the gene matches. The CDR3 nucleotides read TGTGCCACCCGACAGGGCGGCGACGAGCAGTACTTC. Translation gives CATRQGGDEQYF.

A note on this clonotype: A read error may produce the germline difference seen at one junction end. The chain carries TRBV11-2 and TRBJ2-2; D possibly corresponds to TRBD2 (7 bases). This CDR3 contains 14 residues. Per the germline V gene, CDR1 is SGHAT and CDR2 is FQNNGV. In nucleotides, the CDR3 is TGTGCCAGCAACTGGGGGGGGGACACCGGGGAGCTTTTTTTT. Its protein product is CASNWGGDTGELFF.

Notes on this clonotype: One end of the junction varies from germline; a read error may be responsible. The chain has TRBV11-3 and TRBJ2-3; 11 nucleotides match TRBD2. The CDR3 is 17 amino acids. Germline V gives CDR1 SGHNT, CDR2 YENEEA. In DNA, the CDR3 is TGTGCCAGCAGCACCGGGACTAGCGGTAGTATGAAAGATATGCAGTATTTT. Its protein is CASSTGTSGSMKDMQYF.

Of note for this clonotype: The germline gene is not matched at one end of the junction; a read error may be the cause. The chain has TRBV4-3 and TRBJ2-1, with no clear D. CDR3 length: 16 residues. Germline V gene sequence: CDR1 LGHNA, CDR2 YSLEER. The CDR3: CASNQFPPPADNEQFF. CDR3 nucleotide sequence: TGCGCCAGCAACCAATTCCCCCCCCCGGCGGACAATGAGCAGTTCTTC.

This clonotype turned up a few times. J is TRBJ1-2 and V is TRBV7-9; D is perhaps TRBD1 (6 bases). Germline CDR1 and CDR2: SEHNR and FQNEAQ (reference sequence). The CDR3 covers 14 residues. V dropped 6 bases and J dropped 0 bases, with 11 bases sitting between them. The CDR3 is CASRVGQTNYGYTF. Here the CDR3 DNA reads TGTGCCAGCAGAGTAGGACAGACTAACTATGGCTACACCTTC.

Comment on this clonotype: Since a much larger clone is just one base distant, this may be a read error. J is TRBJ1-2 and V is TRBV7-9; D is undetermined. The germline CDR1 and CDR2 sequences are SEHNR and FQNEAQ (reference sequence). This CDR3 region has 13 residues. This chain's CDR3 is CANSFGSSEGYTF. CDR3 sequence (DNA): TGTGCCAACAGCTTCGGCAGCTCAGAGGGCTACACCTTC. Full variable domain (missing parts from reference TRBV7-9 and TRBJ1-2): DTGVSQNPRHKITKRGQNVTFRCDPISEHNRLYWYRQTLGQGPEFLTYFQNEAQLEKSRLLSDRFSAERPKGSFSTLEIQRTEQGDSAMYLCANSFGSSEGYTFGSGTRLTVV.

This clonotype has just one count. A much bigger clone sits one base away, suggesting this may be a read error. The chain has TRBV6-5 and TRBJ2-7; 11 bases are shared with TRBD1. V was clipped by 5 bases and J by 7 bases; unmatched bases: 10. From germline, CDR1 is MNHEY and CDR2 SVGAGI. This CDR3 spans 15 amino acids. CDR3 protein: CASSLRGQGAGEQYF. CDR3 bases: TGTGCCAGCAGTCTGAGAGGACAGGGGGCGGGAGAGCAGTACTTC.

This clonotype was recorded only once. With a much larger clone just one base away, this may be a read error. The chain uses TRBV4-3 and TRBJ2-1; 11 positions agree with TRBD2. Germline loops: CDR1 LGHNA, CDR2 YSLEER. CDR3 length: 18 amino acids. CDR3 coding DNA: TGCGCCAGCAGCCAAGAGAGGTGGGCTAGCGGGAGGAATCGTGAGCACTTCTTC. The encoded protein is CASSQERWASGRNREHFF.

This rearrangement joins TRBV4-2 to TRBJ2-5; TRBD2 matches at 8 bases. Trimming cost V 5 bases and J 8 bases; bases outside gene matches: 25. Germline loops: CDR1 LGHNA, CDR2 YNFKEQ. The CDR3 length is 19 residues. The CDR3 loop is CASSSGLAGYSSSQGTQYF. The CDR3 DNA reads as TGTGCCAGCAGCTCGGGTCTAGCGGGTTATTCCTCGTCACAAGGTACCCAGTACTTC.

This clonotype has just a few counts. The chain links TRBV12-3 or TRBV12-4 to TRBJ1-1, with D maybe TRBD1 (6 bases). This CDR3 spans 15 amino acids. V was clipped by 5 bases and J by 1 base, with 14 bases between them. As DNA, the CDR3 is TGTGCCAGCAGTCTTCGACGGACAGCGAACACTGAAGCTTTCTTT. Translated, it gives CASSLRRTANTEAFF.

This rearrangement joins TRBV5-4 to TRBJ2-1; TRBD2 matches at 10 bases. The germline V gene has CDR1 SGHNT and CDR2 YYREEE (reference sequence). This CDR3 spans 16 amino acids. J gave up 2 bases and V 4 bases, and 6 bases lay outside the gene matches. CDR3 sequence reads: CASSPAGGSTYNEQFF. The CDR3 coding sequence is TGTGCCAGCAGCCCAGCGGGAGGGTCGACCTACAATGAGCAGTTCTTC.